This record covers a single T cell receptor (beta chain). Libraries were prepared by immunoSEQ multiplex PCR; TCRdb keeps only in-frame clonotypes and omits some of them. The sample has 65,000 to 85,000 clones, 94% seen once. This CDR3 is built from 16 residues. Germline lookup yields CDR1 SGHRS and CDR2 YFSETQ. V shed 0 bases, J shed 4 bases, and the junction held 5 bases outside the gene matches. These data originate in a study of T cell changes during pregnancy in multiple sclerosis. The chain uses TRBV5-1 and TRBJ1-5; TRBD1 matches 9 bases. Sample: CD4+ T cells from peripheral blood mononuclear cells, taken after pregnancy. This TCR was recovered from a female donor with multiple sclerosis, enrolled in a pregnancy study. The CDR3 bases are TGCGCCAGCAGCTTGGAAGGGACAGGGTATAATCAGCCCCAGCATTTT. Translating it yields CASSLEGTGYNQPQHF.